A single sample is the source of the 8 T cell receptor beta chains below, sequenced in a study of blood T cell repertoires in COVID-19. Sequenced by immunoSEQ multiplex PCR; TCRdb stores in-frame clones only, minus some. The sample lists some 260,000 clones, approximately 90% seen once, with about 3% in the top ten. The sample was peripheral blood. These receptors were taken from a man younger than 35 with active or convalescent COVID-19.

This clone appeared a few times. CDR3 sequence: CASSLGASGPLEQFF. The CDR3 DNA sequence: TGCGCCAGCAGCTTGGGGGCTAGCGGGCCCCTTGAGCAGTTCTTC. This chain links TRBV5-1 with TRBJ2-1, with 8 positions matching TRBD2. V lost 0 bases to trimming and J lost 9 bases; unmatched junction nucleotides: 8. There are 15 residues in the CDR3. In germline, CDR1 is SGHRS, CDR2 YFSETQ.

V gene TRBV5-6 combines with J gene TRBJ1-5, with a possible D match to TRBD1 (5 bases). The V end was cut by 3 bases, the J end by 6 bases, with 10 bases between. The length of the CDR3 is 13 residues. Germline-derived CDR1 and CDR2 are SGHDT and YYEEEE. The CDR3 DNA reads TGTGCCAGCAGCTGGGGCGATGGTCAGCCCCAGCATTTT. Its protein is CASSWGDGQPQHF.

The chain is built from TRBV2 and TRBJ1-5; maybe TRBD1 (5 bases). Between the trimmed V and J ends, which lost 1 base and 4 bases, there was a span of 14 bases. CDR1 and CDR2 from the germline V gene are SNHLY and FYNNEI. This CDR3 has 16 amino acids. In DNA form, the CDR3 reads TGTGCCAGCAGTGAAGGATTTCGGGGGTTGAATCAGCCCCAGCATTTT. It yields the protein CASSEGFRGLNQPQHF.

This clone was seen once. The gene calls are TRBV11-3 and TRBJ2-3, with a weak D call TRBD1 (6 bases). Trimming removed 6 bases at V and 3 bases at J, with 10 bases between. This CDR3 spans 13 amino acids. CDR1 and CDR2 (germline): SGHNT, YENEEA. CDR3 sequence reads: CASSMGATDTQYF. As DNA, the CDR3 is TGTGCCAGCAGTATGGGGGCTACAGATACGCAGTATTTT. The variable domain in full, completed from reference TRBV11-3 and TRBJ2-3, reads EAGVVQSPRYKIIEKKQPVAFWCNPISGHNTLYWYLQNLGQGPELLIRYENEEAVDDSQLPKDRFSAERLKGVDSTLKIQPAELGDSAVYLCASSMGATDTQYFGPGTRLTVL.

The chain employs TRBV5-1 and TRBJ2-1, with TRBD2 identical over 13 bases. This CDR3 has 16 residues. Germline V gene sequence: CDR1 SGHRS, CDR2 YFSETQ. The junction had 3 bases not matched to a gene; V was cut back by 0 bases and J by 6 bases. The CDR3 region is CASSLVGTSGINEQFF. In nucleotides, the CDR3 is TGCGCCAGCAGCTTGGTGGGGACTAGCGGGATCAATGAGCAGTTCTTC.

The V gene is TRBV27, the J gene TRBJ1-4, with TRBD1 identical over 7 bases. The CDR3 covers 16 residues. V dropped 4 bases and J dropped 10; count of bases not matched to a gene: 15. Germline V CDR1 and CDR2: MNHEY, SMNVEV (reference sequence). In DNA form, the CDR3 reads TGTGCCAGCAGTTCAACCTGGACAGGATCCATTGGAAAACTGTTTTTT. Amino acid sequence: CASSSTWTGSIGKLFF.

V usage is TRBV11-2 and J usage is TRBJ2-7; a possible D gene is TRBD2 (6 bases). The germline V gene encodes CDR1 SGHAT and CDR2 FQNNGV. Trimming shortened V by 6 bases and J by 2 bases, and 20 bases separated the two germline ends. The CDR3 has 16 residues. CDR3 protein: CASRKDGGTAAYEQYF. As DNA, the CDR3 is TGTGCCAGCAGAAAAGATGGGGGGACGGCCGCCTACGAGCAGTACTTC.

This chain links TRBV20-1 with TRBJ2-7, with D perhaps matching TRBD2 (5 bases). V lost 3 bases and J lost 0, with 18 bases in between. Per germline, CDR1 DFQATT and CDR2 SNEGSKA (reference sequence). The CDR3 extends over 16 amino acids. CDR3 DNA sequence: TGCAGTGCTAGTGCCCTAAGCGGATCTAGCTCCTACGAGCAGTACTTC. Its protein is CSASALSGSSSYEQYF.